The entry below describes one T cell receptor (beta chain). Between the trimmed V and J ends, which lost 11 bases and 2 bases, there was a span of 15 bases. The CDR3 sequence is 13 residues long. Looked up from germline, CDR1 is MDHEN and CDR2 is SYDVKM. This sample is part of a study of blood T cell repertoires in COVID-19. In the original analysis: By means of reference gene primer amplification, nucleated cell counts were estimated. The protocol was immunoSEQ multiplex PCR, while the TCRdb copy is restricted to in-frame clones and leaves out a portion. The DNA gave D and trimming, while V, J and clone size come from that table. The profile shows about 100,000 clones, about 87% of them singletons.

Material: peripheral blood. V and J are TRBV28 and TRBJ2-5, with a tentative D call TRBD2 (5 bases). This TCR came from an older man with acute or convalescent COVID-19. The CDR3 loop reads CAGRSGIQETQYF. CDR3 nucleotide sequence: TGTGCCGGGAGAAGCGGAATACAAGAGACCCAGTACTTC.